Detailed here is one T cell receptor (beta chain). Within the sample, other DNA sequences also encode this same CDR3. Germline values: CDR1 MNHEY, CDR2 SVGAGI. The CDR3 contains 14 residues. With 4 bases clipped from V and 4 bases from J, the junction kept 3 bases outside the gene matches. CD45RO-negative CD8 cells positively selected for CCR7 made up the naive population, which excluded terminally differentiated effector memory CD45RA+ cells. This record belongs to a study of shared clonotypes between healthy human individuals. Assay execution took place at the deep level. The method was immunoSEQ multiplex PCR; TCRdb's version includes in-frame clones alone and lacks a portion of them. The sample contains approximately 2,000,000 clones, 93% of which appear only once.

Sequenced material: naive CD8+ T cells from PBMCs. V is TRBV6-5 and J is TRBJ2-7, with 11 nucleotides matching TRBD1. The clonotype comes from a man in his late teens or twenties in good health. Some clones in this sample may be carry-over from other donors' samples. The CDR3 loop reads CASSSGTGGYEQYF. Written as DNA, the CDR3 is TGTGCCAGCAGTTCAGGGACAGGGGGATACGAGCAGTACTTC.